The rows below give T cell receptor beta chains drawn from one sample of a study of shared clonotypes between healthy human individuals. Sequencing used immunoSEQ multiplex PCR; TCRdb keeps in-frame clones, though not all of them. The sample holds about 460,000 clones; approximately 71% are singletons and the top ten take about 12%. The source material was PBMCs. The receptors were gathered from a woman aged 40 to 49 in good health. Some clones in this sample may be carry-over from other donors' samples. The conserved cysteine and the conserved F or W are not part of the CDR3 here. D genes are given only for firm matches. Expanded clones are given a class, and other clones once, few, many or no size at all.

size,V,D,CDR3
.,TRBV19,.,ASSIARVPGNTIY
.,TRBV4-2,TRBD2,ASSQDGSGSPYEQY
.,TRBV11-2,.,ASSLDSETQY
.,TRBV4-3,TRBD2,ASSQGTSRQETQY
.,TRBV10-3,TRBD2,AGGTTDTQY
.,TRBV30,.,SIRGVSYEQY
.,TRBV10-1,.,ASSESMWDRNYGYT
.,TRBV11-2,.,ASRDLNTGELF
.,TRBV30,TRBD2,AWSPSGQPYNEQF
.,TRBV7-2,.,ASSEILSGANVLT
.,TRBV28,.,ASKNGNTGELF
few,TRBV9,TRBD1,ASSVHRDRRVAWFYGYT
.,TRBV5-1,.,ASSFGGNQPQH
few,TRBV6-6,.,ASSYPQTQETQY
.,TRBV7-8,.,ASSLDSLPGELF
.,TRBV2,TRBD2,ASRASGRVYNEQF